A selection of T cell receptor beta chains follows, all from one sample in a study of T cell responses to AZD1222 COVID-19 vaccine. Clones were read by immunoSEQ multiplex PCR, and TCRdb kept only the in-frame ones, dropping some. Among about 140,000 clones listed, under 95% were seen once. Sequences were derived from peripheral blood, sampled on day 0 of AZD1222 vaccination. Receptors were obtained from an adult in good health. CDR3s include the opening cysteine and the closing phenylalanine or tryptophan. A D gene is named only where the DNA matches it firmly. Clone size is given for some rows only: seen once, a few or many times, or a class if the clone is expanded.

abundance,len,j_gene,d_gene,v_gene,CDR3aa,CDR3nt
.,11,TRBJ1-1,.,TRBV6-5,CASRDQVRAFF,TGTGCCAGCAGAGACCAGGTTCGGGCTTTCTTT
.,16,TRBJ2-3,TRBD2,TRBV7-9,CASSYLAGGITDTQYF,TGTGCCAGCAGCTATTTAGCGGGGGGGATCACAGATACGCAGTATTTT
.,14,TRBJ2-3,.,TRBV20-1,CSASGATPTDTQYF,TGCAGTGCTAGTGGGGCGACACCCACAGATACGCAGTATTTT
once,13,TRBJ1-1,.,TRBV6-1,CASSEKGNTEAFF,TGTGCCAGCAGTGAAAAGGGGAACACTGAAGCTTTCTTT
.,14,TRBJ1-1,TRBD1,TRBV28,CASSPGGDRAGAFF,TGTGCCAGCAGTCCGGGGGGGGACAGGGCAGGGGCTTTCTTT
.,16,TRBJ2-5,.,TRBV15,CATSKGFPGTEETQYF,TGTGCCACCAGCAAAGGATTTCCCGGGACCGAAGAGACCCAGTACTTC
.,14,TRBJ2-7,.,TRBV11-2,CASSLWSGTYEQYF,TGTGCCAGCAGCTTATGGAGCGGAACCTACGAGCAGTACTTC
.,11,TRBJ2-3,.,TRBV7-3,CASSFEDTQYF,TGTGCCAGCAGCTTCGAAGATACGCAGTATTTT
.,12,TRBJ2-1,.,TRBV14,CASSHSRVYQFF,TGTGCCAGCAGCCACTCCCGGGTGTATCAGTTCTTC
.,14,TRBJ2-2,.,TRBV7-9,CASSLAGASGELFF,TGTGCCAGCAGCTTAGCAGGGGCCAGCGGGGAGCTGTTTTTT
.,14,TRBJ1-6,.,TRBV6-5,CASSYVRSPSTLHF,TGTGCCAGCAGTTACGTCAGGAGCCCGTCAACCCTCCACTTT
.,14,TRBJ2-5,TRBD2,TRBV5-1,CASSPSGNQETQYF,TGCGCCAGCAGTCCTAGCGGGAACCAAGAGACCCAGTACTTC
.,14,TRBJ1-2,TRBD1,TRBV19,CASSIRDRVYGYTF,TGTGCCAGTAGTATTCGGGACAGGGTCTATGGCTACACCTTC
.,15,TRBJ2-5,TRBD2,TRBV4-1,CASSLLGTRKETQYF,TGCGCCAGCAGCTTACTCGGGACTAGGAAAGAGACCCAGTACTTC
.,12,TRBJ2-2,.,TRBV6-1,CASSDNTGELFF,TGTGCCAGCAGTGACAACACCGGGGAGCTGTTTTTT
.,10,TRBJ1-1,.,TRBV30,CAWGLKEAFF,TGTGCCTGGGGGTTAAAGGAAGCTTTCTTT
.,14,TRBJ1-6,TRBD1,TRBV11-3,CASSQTGEISPLHF,TGTGCCAGCAGCCAGACAGGGGAGATTTCACCCCTCCACTTT
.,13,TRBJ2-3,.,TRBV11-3,CASSRNPLRTQYF,TGTGCCAGCAGCCGGAATCCCCTCCGTACGCAGTATTTT